This TCR beta chain is from a study of blood T cell repertoires in COVID-19. TCRdb keeps only in-frame clones here, not all; method: immunoSEQ multiplex PCR. In the table there are about 210,000 clones, roughly 87% of which are singletons. Germline loops: CDR1 MDHEN, CDR2 SYDVKM. This CDR3 is built from 19 residues. Losses at the gene ends were 3 bases for V and 0 bases for J; bases not matched to a gene: 10. The sequence was collected from a man aged 18 to 35 with acute COVID-19. The rearrangement links TRBV28 to TRBJ2-1; 11 bases are shared with TRBD2. Sequencing was performed on PBMCs or T cells enriched from blood (not recorded which). CDR3 DNA: TGTGCCAGCAGTTTCCTAATAGCGGGAGGGAGGACCTCCTACAATGAGCAGTTCTTC. It specifies CASSFLIAGGRTSYNEQFF.